A selection of T cell receptor beta chains follows, all from one sample in a study of shared clonotypes between healthy human individuals. Clones were read by immunoSEQ multiplex PCR, and TCRdb kept only the in-frame ones, dropping some. The profile shows some 2,400,000 clones, nearly 97% of them singletons. The specimen was naive CD4+ T cells sorted from blood. These receptors all stem from a man between 18 and 29 years old in good health. Both conserved end residues are part of each CDR3. D genes are given only for firm matches. Not all rows give a size; the values are once, few, many and, for expanded clones, a class.

j_call clone_size d_call v_call cdr3_aa cdr3_nt
TRBJ1-2 - - TRBV29-1 CSVGQSYGYTF TGCAGCGTTGGGCAGAGCTATGGCTACACCTTC
TRBJ2-5 - - TRBV5-1 CASSPVPGWMETQYF TGCGCCAGCAGCCCCGTCCCAGGGTGGATGGAGACCCAGTACTTC
TRBJ1-6 - - TRBV10-3 CAISEGGVPNSPLHF TGTGCCATCAGTGAAGGGGGGGTCCCTAATTCACCCCTCCACTTT
TRBJ2-1 - - TRBV7-8 CASSPLTVGEQFF TGTGCCAGCAGCCCCCTCACGGTTGGGGAGCAGTTCTTC
TRBJ2-5 - TRBD2 TRBV28 CASSFRLAGVETQYF TGTGCCAGCAGTTTCAGACTAGCGGGGGTGGAGACCCAGTACTTC
TRBJ1-1 once - TRBV18 CASSPTRLTEAFF TGTGCCAGCTCACCAACTCGGCTAACTGAAGCTTTCTTT
TRBJ1-5 - TRBD1 TRBV6-6 CASSYLAGGNQPQHF TGTGCCAGCAGTTACTTGGCAGGGGGTAACCAGCCCCAGCATTTT
TRBJ1-2 - - TRBV7-2 CASSLGPTPYGYTF TGTGCCAGCAGCTTAGGCCCGACTCCCTATGGCTACACCTTC
TRBJ1-1 - - TRBV5-1 CASSLTGSSGNTEAFF TGCGCCAGCAGCTTGACAGGGTCGTCAGGAAACACTGAAGCTTTCTTT
TRBJ2-3 - TRBD2 TRBV7-9 CASSTLAGGTDTQYF TGTGCCAGCAGCACACTAGCGGGAGGAACAGATACGCAGTATTTT
TRBJ1-1 - - TRBV6-6 CASQEQVSNTEAFF TGTGCCAGCCAAGAACAGGTGTCTAACACTGAAGCTTTCTTT
TRBJ1-6 once - TRBV2 CASSPRGFNSPLHF TGTGCCAGCAGCCCCCGGGGGTTTAATTCACCCCTCCACTTT
TRBJ1-6 - - TRBV11-2 CASSLGTYLKGSPLHF TGTGCCAGCAGCTTAGGGACTTATTTGAAAGGTTCACCCCTCCACTTT
TRBJ1-6 - TRBD1 TRBV28 CASSSRDRGRNSPLHF TGTGCCAGCAGTTCCCGGGACAGGGGCCGCAATTCACCCCTCCACTTT
TRBJ2-7 - - TRBV27 CASSPHGQAYEQYF TGTGCCAGCAGTCCGCACGGGCAAGCTTACGAGCAGTACTTC
TRBJ1-5 few - TRBV30 CAWSVSAFNQPQHF TGTGCCTGGAGTGTTTCGGCATTCAATCAGCCCCAGCATTTC
TRBJ1-2 - - TRBV30 CAWDRVGGYTF TGTGCCTGGGACCGGGTCGGTGGCTACACCTTC
TRBJ2-2 - - TRBV5-4 CASSLPRVSNTGELFF TGTGCCAGCAGCTTGCCGAGGGTCTCGAACACCGGGGAGCTGTTTTTT
TRBJ2-3 - TRBD2 TRBV7-2 CASSLLMDGRLDTQYF TGTGCCAGCAGCCTTCTCATGGACGGGAGGCTTGATACGCAGTATTTT
TRBJ2-7 - - TRBV6-5 CASSQPGPGFYEQYF TGTGCCAGCAGCCAACCGGGACCGGGCTTCTACGAGCAGTACTTC
TRBJ2-3 - TRBD2 TRBV25-1 CASSAGLAGSTDTQYF TGTGCCAGCAGTGCCGGACTAGCGGGAAGCACAGATACGCAGTATTTT
TRBJ2-5 - - TRBV18 CASSPPARPETQYF TGTGCCAGCTCACCACCCGCCAGGCCAGAGACCCAGTACTTC
TRBJ2-1 - TRBD2 TRBV5-1 CASSLALAGGNNEQFF TGCGCCAGCAGCTTGGCGCTAGCGGGAGGGAACAATGAGCAGTTCTTC
TRBJ2-7 - TRBD2 TRBV6-6 CASSYLGGGSYEQYF TGTGCCAGCAGTTACCTCGGGGGGGGTTCCTACGAGCAGTACTTC
TRBJ1-1 - - TRBV7-2 CASRFTEMNTEAFF TGTGCCAGCAGGTTCACTGAGATGAACACTGAAGCTTTCTTT
TRBJ2-7 - - TRBV5-1 CASSSHDRALEQYF TGCGCCAGCAGCTCGCACGACCGAGCCCTCGAGCAGTACTTC
TRBJ1-6 - - TRBV5-1 CASSSREVTGHNSPLHF TGCGCCAGCAGCTCAAGAGAAGTCACGGGGCACAATTCACCCCTCCACTTT
TRBJ2-2 - - TRBV2 CASSDVPGNTGELFF TGTGCCAGCAGTGACGTTCCAGGAAACACCGGGGAGCTGTTTTTT
TRBJ2-4 - - TRBV5-6 CASSSTLLGVPKNIQYF TGTGCCAGCAGCTCCACCCTCCTGGGGGTGCCCAAAAACATTCAGTACTTC
TRBJ2-3 - - TRBV5-5 CASSLSTGKSSTDTQYF TGTGCCAGCAGCTTGTCCACAGGGAAATCTAGCACAGATACGCAGTATTTT
TRBJ2-7 - - TRBV6-5 CASSYGRDSTYEQYF TGTGCCAGCAGTTACGGAAGGGACTCAACCTACGAGCAGTACTTC
TRBJ2-5 - - TRBV5-1 CASSLTAQETQYF TGCGCCAGCAGCTTGACGGCACAAGAGACCCAGTACTTC
TRBJ2-1 - TRBD1 TRBV5-4 CASSSRQGRYNEQFF TGTGCCAGCAGCTCAAGACAGGGGCGTTACAATGAGCAGTTCTTC
TRBJ2-3 once TRBD1 TRBV10-3 CAIRAQGITDTQYF TGTGCCATCAGGGCACAGGGGATCACAGATACGCAGTATTTT
TRBJ1-5 - - TRBV25-1 CASSECGVSNQPQHF TGTGCCAGCAGTGAATGTGGGGTTAGCAATCAGCCCCAGCATTTT
TRBJ1-2 - - TRBV5-1 CASSLASTEYGYTF TGCGCCAGCAGCTTGGCCTCGACAGAGTATGGCTACACCTTC
TRBJ1-6 - TRBD1 TRBV7-9 CASSRGWGTGDSGSPLHF TGTGCCAGCAGTCGAGGCTGGGGGACAGGGGATTCGGGTTCACCCCTCCACTTT
TRBJ2-5 - - TRBV28 CASSVVFGEETQYF TGTGCCAGCAGTGTGGTTTTTGGTGAAGAGACCCAGTACTTC
TRBJ1-2 - - TRBV10-3 CAVNRVANYGYTF TGTGCCGTTAACAGGGTGGCTAACTATGGCTACACCTTC
TRBJ2-7 few - TRBV30 CAWSGRVDGRAYF TGTGCCTGGAGTGGGCGCGTAGACGGCCGCGCGTACTTC
TRBJ2-7 few - TRBV7-3 CASSMGPGYEQYF TGTGCCAGCAGCATGGGACCCGGCTACGAGCAGTACTTC
TRBJ2-3 - TRBD2 TRBV6-6 CASSYSRTSGEDTQYF TGTGCCAGCAGTTACTCTAGGACTAGCGGGGAAGATACGCAGTATTTT
TRBJ1-1 once - TRBV20-1 CSARNEAEAFF TGCAGTGCTAGGAATGAGGCTGAAGCTTTCTTT
TRBJ2-7 once TRBD2 TRBV19 CASRTSGDTYEQYF TGTGCCAGTCGGACTAGCGGAGATACCTACGAGCAGTACTTC
TRBJ1-6 - TRBD1 TRBV19 CASSPGGNNSPLHF TGTGCCAGTAGTCCAGGGGGTAATAATTCACCCCTCCACTTT
TRBJ2-1 - TRBD2 TRBV6-1 CASSSRLAANNEQFF TGTGCCAGCAGTTCCCGACTAGCGGCCAACAATGAGCAGTTCTTC